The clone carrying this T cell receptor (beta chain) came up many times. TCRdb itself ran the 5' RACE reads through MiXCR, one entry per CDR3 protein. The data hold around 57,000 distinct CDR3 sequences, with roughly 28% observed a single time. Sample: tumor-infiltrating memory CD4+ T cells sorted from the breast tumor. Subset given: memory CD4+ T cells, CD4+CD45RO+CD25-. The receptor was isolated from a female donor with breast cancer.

The CDR3 bases are TGTGCCAGCAGTACGACTCACAGGGAGCCCCAGCATTTT. As protein: CASSTTHREPQHF. The rearrangement uses TRBV6-5 and TRBJ1-5; D may be TRBD1 (6 bases). The CDR3 length is 13 residues. In germline, CDR1 is MNHEY, CDR2 SVGAGI. The ends were cut back, 5 bases at V and 8 bases at J, with 13 bases in the middle.